These 23 T cell receptor beta chains were sequenced from one sample in a study of cytomegalovirus exposure and HLA in healthy donors. Primers included in the PCR were 60 Vbeta and 13 Jbeta primers. TCRdb's table, derived via immunoSEQ multiplex PCR, lists solely in-frame clones and lacks some. The data show around 150,000 clones, approximately 79% seen once. Sequencing was carried out using PBMCs. All receptors come from a woman aged 45-60 years in good health and CMV-seropositive.

This clone was recorded once. The rearrangement joins TRBV12-5 to TRBJ2-7; TRBD2 matches at 10 bases. V was pared by 5 bases and J by 3 bases, with 4 bases of the junction left unmatched. Germline loops: CDR1 LGHNT, CDR2 FRNRAP. The CDR3 is made up of 14 amino acids. CDR3 protein: CASGLSGGDYEQYF. CDR3 coding DNA: TGTGCTAGTGGTCTCAGCGGGGGGGACTACGAGCAGTACTTC.

This chain links TRBV29-1 with TRBJ1-2; TRBD1 aligns across 7 bases. Germline lookup yields CDR1 SQVTM and CDR2 ANQGSEA. The J segment lost 7 bases and the V segment lost 3 bases, leaving 11 bases of the junction unmatched. The CDR3 contains 14 residues. Written as DNA, the CDR3 is TGCAGCGTTGACGACAGGGCAGTTAGGGGTGGCTACACCTTC. Encoded protein: CSVDDRAVRGGYTF.

V is TRBV9 and J is TRBJ1-2; 7 positions agree with TRBD1. Germline V gives CDR1 SGDLS, CDR2 YYNGEE. The CDR3 sequence is 16 residues long. V shed 0 bases, J shed 5 bases, and the junction held 10 bases outside the gene matches. The CDR3 sequence: CASSVAPGQELYGYTF. The DNA of the CDR3 is TGTGCCAGCAGCGTAGCTCCCGGACAGGAGCTTTATGGCTACACCTTC.

The chain uses TRBV7-6 and TRBJ2-7; TRBD2 agrees at 7 bases. This CDR3 spans 16 amino acids. The germline CDR1 and CDR2 sequences are SGHVS and FNYEAQ. The V and J ends lost 1 base and 4 bases, in that order; junction bases with no gene match: 10. The CDR3 loop reads CASSLGTREGRYEQYF. In DNA, the CDR3 is TGTGCCAGCAGCTTAGGTACGAGGGAGGGCCGGTACGAGCAGTACTTC.

This clone was seen a handful of times. This chain connects TRBV12-5 to TRBJ2-6; 11 nucleotides align to TRBD1. The CDR3 loop spans 20 amino acids. The V and J ends lost 5 bases and 3 bases, in that order; junction bases with no gene match: 15. Germline-derived CDR1 and CDR2 are LGHNT and FRNRAP. The CDR3 is CASGHPLPGQGAFGANVLTF. CDR3 DNA: TGTGCTAGTGGTCACCCATTGCCCGGACAGGGGGCGTTTGGGGCCAACGTCCTGACTTTC. The variable domain in full, completed from reference TRBV12-5 and TRBJ2-6, reads DARVTQTPRHKVTEMGQEVTMRCQPILGHNTVFWYRQTMMQGLELLAYFRNRAPLDDSGMPKDRFSAEMPDATLATLKIQPSEPRDSAVYFCASGHPLPGQGAFGANVLTFGAGSRLTVL.

The chain has TRBV7-9 and TRBJ1-3; D unresolved. From germline, CDR1 is SEHNR and CDR2 FQNEAQ (reference sequence). Trimming pared 5 bases from V and 0 bases from J, leaving 14 bases between. This CDR3 comprises 16 residues. CDR3 amino acids: CASSPPAASSGNTIYF. The DNA for the CDR3 is TGTGCCAGCAGCCCCCCCGCAGCGAGCTCTGGAAACACCATATATTTT.

J is TRBJ1-3 and V is TRBV9, with D perhaps TRBD1 (5 bases). The CDR3 sequence is 15 residues long. With 0 bases removed from V and 3 bases from J, the gap between germline ends came to 10 bases. Germline V gene sequence: CDR1 SGDLS, CDR2 YYNGEE. The CDR3 DNA reads TGTGCCAGCAGCGTAGGCAGGGATTATGGAAACACCATATATTTT. Translation: CASSVGRDYGNTIYF.

V is TRBV28 and J is TRBJ2-2; TRBD2 might be the D (5 bases). Trimming took off 8 bases at V and 1 base at J, with 11 bases between the two ends. The CDR3 sequence is 14 residues long. CDR1 MDHEN and CDR2 SYDVKM come from the germline V gene. In DNA form, the CDR3 reads TGTGCCAGCGCACTAGGCGGGAACACCGGGGAGCTGTTTTTT. Translating it yields CASALGGNTGELFF.

This chain uses TRBV6-6 with TRBJ2-5; D perhaps matches TRBD2 (6 bases). CDR3 length equals 15 residues. Germline CDR1 MNHNY, CDR2 SVGAGI (reference sequence). Trimming removed 0 bases from V and 4 bases from J, with 12 bases in between. CDR3 loop: CASSYSPGTLETQYF. The CDR3 nucleotides are TGTGCCAGCAGTTACTCGCCCGGGACTTTAGAGACCCAGTACTTC.

The chain has TRBV5-1 and TRBJ1-2; D uncertain. V lost 0 bases and J 6 bases, leaving 9 bases between the germline ends. The CDR3 loop spans 13 amino acids. Germline V gene sequence: CDR1 SGHRS, CDR2 YFSETQ. The chain's CDR3 is CASSLEEYNGYTF. CDR3 nucleotides: TGCGCCAGCAGCTTGGAAGAGTATAATGGCTACACCTTC.

The V gene is TRBV5-1, the J gene TRBJ1-2, with D perhaps matching TRBD1 (5 bases). In germline, CDR1 is SGHRS, CDR2 YFSETQ. The CDR3 runs to 15 residues. Trimming removed 0 bases at V and 7 bases at J, with 16 bases between. The CDR3: CASSLGQGESSGYTF. The CDR3 DNA reads as TGCGCCAGCAGCTTGGGTCAGGGTGAAAGCAGTGGCTACACCTTC. Together with reference TRBV5-1 and TRBJ1-2, the CDR3 gives the full variable domain: KAGVTQTPRYLIKTRGQQVTLSCSPISGHRSVSWYQQTPGQGLQFLFEYFSETQRNKGNFPGRFSGRQFSNSRSEMNVSTLELGDSALYLCASSLGQGESSGYTFGSGTRLTVV.

The chain employs TRBV9 and TRBJ2-3, with 8 positions matching TRBD2. CDR3 size: 14 residues. With V trimmed by 0 bases and J by 7 bases, 4 bases remained unmatched. Germline CDR1 SGDLS, CDR2 YYNGEE. The CDR3 region is CASSVGAGVNTQYF. CDR3 sequence (DNA): TGTGCCAGCAGCGTAGGAGCGGGAGTAAATACGCAGTATTTT.

The chain couples TRBV5-6 to TRBJ2-1; TRBD2 matches 9 bases. Unmatched junction bases numbered 0, after V lost 0 bases and J lost 2 bases. Germline CDR1 SGHDT, CDR2 YYEEEE. The CDR3 is 15 amino acids. Written as DNA, the CDR3 is TGTGCCAGCAGCTTGGGACTAGCGGCCTACAATGAGCAGTTCTTC. The encoded protein is CASSLGLAAYNEQFF. Together with reference TRBV5-6 and TRBJ2-1, the CDR3 gives the full variable domain: DAGVTQSPTHLIKTRGQQVTLRCSPKSGHDTVSWYQQALGQGPQFIFQYYEEEERQRGNFPDRFSGHQFPNYSSELNVNALLLGDSALYLCASSLGLAAYNEQFFGPGTRLTVL.

This sequence joins TRBV28 and TRBJ2-3, with D possibly TRBD1 on 6 matching bases. Between the trimmed V and J ends, which lost 2 bases and 4 bases, there was a span of 10 bases. CDR1 and CDR2 (germline): MDHEN, SYDVKM. The CDR3 has 14 residues. This CDR3 reads CASSLAGDADTQYF. The CDR3 DNA follows: TGTGCCAGCAGTTTAGCAGGGGATGCAGATACGCAGTATTTT. Full variable domain (remainder filled in from reference TRBV28 and TRBJ2-3): DVKVTQSSRYLVKRTGEKVFLECVQDMDHENMFWYRQDPGLGLRLIYFSYDVKMKEKGDIPEGYSVSREKKERFSLILESASTNQTSMYLCASSLAGDADTQYFGPGTRLTVL.

V and J are TRBV7-9 and TRBJ1-4; perhaps TRBD1 as D (6 bases). V was cut by 4 bases and J by 8 bases, with 11 bases left in between. The CDR3 covers 13 residues. From germline, CDR1 is SEHNR and CDR2 FQNEAQ (reference sequence). The CDR3 loop reads CASSWTVREKLFF. CDR3 nucleotide sequence: TGTGCCAGCAGCTGGACAGTACGCGAAAAACTGTTTTTT.

V gene TRBV5-6 combines with J gene TRBJ2-1, with 8 bases that match TRBD2. Germline V gene sequence: CDR1 SGHDT, CDR2 YYEEEE. After removal of 4 bases from V and 2 bases from J, the junction contained 5 bases not matched to a gene. The CDR3 is 15 residues long. The CDR3 reads CASSIFSGTYNEQFF. Written as DNA, the CDR3 is TGTGCCAGCAGCATCTTTAGCGGGACCTACAATGAGCAGTTCTTC.

This clone came up once. The chain links TRBV27 to TRBJ2-5, with D possibly matching TRBD1 (6 bases). The CDR3 loop spans 14 amino acids. CDR1 MNHEY and CDR2 SMNVEV come from the germline V gene (reference sequence). Trimming took 4 bases from V and 11 from J, leaving 20 bases between them. The CDR3 spells CASSSKIDRPLQYF. The CDR3 region has the DNA TGTGCCAGCAGTTCGAAGATCGACAGGCCTCTTCAGTACTTC.

The chain employs TRBV15 and TRBJ2-7, with a weak D call TRBD2 (6 bases). CDR3 size: 14 residues. Trimming removed 3 bases at V and 7 bases at J, with 16 bases between. Germline assignment: CDR1 LNHNV and CDR2 YYDKDF (reference sequence). In DNA form, the CDR3 reads TGTGCCACCAGCAGCAGGGAGGTGCCATGGGAGCAGTACTTC. Translated, it gives CATSSREVPWEQYF.

The chain has TRBV5-6 and TRBJ1-5; 8 bases map to TRBD1. Looked up from germline, CDR1 is SGHDT and CDR2 is YYEEEE. The trim removed 0 bases at V and 7 bases at J, leaving 0 bases unmatched. The CDR3 is made up of 13 amino acids. Written as DNA, the CDR3 is TGTGCCAGCAGCTTGGACAGGGGGCAGCCCCAGCATTTT. This codes for CASSLDRGQPQHF.

The V call is TRBV7-6, the J call TRBJ2-7, with TRBD1 matching over 8 bases. The CDR3 contains 14 residues. Germline values: CDR1 SGHVS, CDR2 FNYEAQ. V dropped 5 bases and J dropped 2; count of bases not matched to a gene: 5. In nucleotides, the CDR3 is TGTGCCAGCAGCCCGGGGACAGGAGCCTACGAGCAGTACTTC. The encoded protein is CASSPGTGAYEQYF. The full variable domain, its missing parts supplied by reference TRBV7-6 and TRBJ2-7, is GAGVSQSPRYKVTKRGQDVALRCDPISGHVSLYWYRQALGQGPEFLTYFNYEAQQDKSGLPNDRFSAERPEGSISTLTIQRTEQRDSAMYRCASSPGTGAYEQYFGPGTRLTVT.

The chain uses TRBV2 and TRBJ1-1; D is ambiguous. CDR3 length equals 14 residues. Looked up from germline, CDR1 is SNHLY and CDR2 is FYNNEI. The V end was cut by 3 bases, the J end by 2 bases, with 10 bases between. The CDR3 bases are TGTGCCAGCAGTGAGACTCGGGTTAACACTGAAGCTTTCTTT. Protein product: CASSETRVNTEAFF.

In regard to this clone: The CDR3 does not end in the conserved phenylalanine or tryptophan, so this is likely a read error. The gene calls are TRBV13 and TRBJ1-2; TRBD1 agrees at 7 bases. V gave up 3 bases and J gave up 8 bases; unmatched junction bases: 9. This CDR3 is built from 14 residues. Germline lookup yields CDR1 PRHDT and CDR2 FYEKMQ (reference sequence). Here the CDR3 DNA reads TGTGCCAGCAGCTTGACAGGGTCCTTCTGGGGCTACACCCTC. Translating it yields CASSLTGSFWGYTL.

The chain combines TRBV4-2 with TRBJ2-3; unclear D gene. Germline CDR1 and CDR2: LGHNA and YNFKEQ. The CDR3 sequence is 12 residues long. V was trimmed by 2 bases and J by 5 bases, leaving 5 bases between them. DNA of the CDR3: TGTGCCAGCAGCCAAACAGTAGATACGCAGTATTTT. This translates into CASSQTVDTQYF.